A selection of T cell receptor beta chains follows, all from one sample in a study of cytomegalovirus exposure and HLA in healthy donors. Clones were read by immunoSEQ multiplex PCR, and TCRdb kept only the in-frame ones, dropping some. Of about 71,000 clones listed, 94% were seen once; the top ten hold 1%. What was sequenced was PBMCs. The source is a woman under 30 in good health and CMV-seronegative. CDR3s include the opening cysteine and the closing phenylalanine or tryptophan. A D gene is named only where the DNA matches it firmly. Only part of the rows carry a size: once, few, many, or a class if the clone is expanded.

TRBV7-8	-	TRBD2	TRBJ2-7	CASSLGTSERSSYEQYF	TGTGCCAGCAGCTTAGGGACTAGCGAAAGGAGCTCCTACGAGCAGTACTTC
TRBV9	-	TRBD2	TRBJ2-1	CASSVDGRISNEQFF	TGTGCCAGCAGCGTAGACGGGAGGATTAGCAATGAGCAGTTCTTC
TRBV4-1	-	TRBD2	TRBJ2-1	CASSPVAGGRNEQFF	TGCGCCAGCAGCCCCGTAGCGGGAGGGCGTAATGAGCAGTTCTTC
TRBV7-2	-	-	TRBJ1-2	CASSPTEILNYGYTF	TGTGCCAGCAGTCCCACAGAGATCCTAAACTATGGCTACACCTTC
TRBV6-1	-	TRBD1	TRBJ2-7	CASSEGDRSGEQYF	TGTGCCAGCAGTGAAGGGGACAGGTCTGGGGAGCAGTACTTC
TRBV27	-	-	TRBJ2-7	CASSLGAAYEQYF	TGTGCCAGCAGTTTAGGGGCCGCCTACGAGCAGTACTTC
TRBV6-1	-	-	TRBJ2-2	CASSARTENTGELFF	TGTGCCAGCAGTGCACGGACAGAGAACACCGGGGAGCTGTTTTTT
TRBV6-5	-	-	TRBJ1-1	CASSTGLNTEAFF	TGTGCCAGCAGCACGGGTCTGAACACTGAAGCTTTCTTT
TRBV14	-	TRBD1	TRBJ1-1	CASSQQRGTGVLWNTEAFF	TGTGCCAGCAGCCAGCAACGGGGGACAGGGGTGTTATGGAACACTGAAGCTTTCTTT
TRBV19	-	-	TRBJ1-1	CASRTANTEAFF	TGTGCCAGTAGGACAGCGAACACTGAAGCTTTCTTT
TRBV19	-	-	TRBJ1-5	CASSIGEEPQHF	TGTGCCAGTAGTATCGGCGAGGAGCCCCAGCATTTT
TRBV15	-	TRBD2	TRBJ2-7	CATSKKREGPYEQYF	TGTGCCACCAGCAAGAAGCGGGAGGGCCCCTACGAGCAGTACTTC
TRBV10-2	-	-	TRBJ2-1	CASSELWSPASNEQFF	TGCGCCAGCAGTGAGTTGTGGTCTCCCGCGAGCAATGAGCAGTTCTTC
TRBV6-6	-	-	TRBJ1-1	CASSYESMNTEAFF	TGTGCCAGCAGTTACGAGAGCATGAACACTGAAGCTTTCTTT
TRBV6-4	-	TRBD1	TRBJ1-1	CARQTGGTEAFF	TGTGCCAGACAAACAGGGGGCACTGAAGCTTTCTTT
TRBV4-1	once	TRBD1	TRBJ2-1	CASSQTGSNEQFF	TGCGCCAGCAGTCAGACAGGGAGTAATGAGCAGTTCTTC
TRBV4-1	once	TRBD1	TRBJ1-6	CASSQGSGQGFSPLHF	TGCGCCAGCAGCCAAGGTAGCGGACAGGGGTTTTCACCCCTCCACTTT
TRBV2	-	TRBD2	TRBJ2-5	CASSAQSGGFREETQYF	TGTGCCAGCAGCGCTCAGAGCGGGGGGTTCCGCGAAGAGACCCAGTACTTC
TRBV27	-	-	TRBJ2-2	CASSMVTGPNTGELFF	TGTGCCAGCAGTATGGTGACAGGTCCGAACACCGGGGAGCTGTTTTTT
TRBV19	-	TRBD1	TRBJ2-3	CASRDRGTDTQYF	TGTGCCAGTAGGGACAGGGGTACAGATACGCAGTATTTT
TRBV7-2	-	-	TRBJ2-3	CASSLESNTDTQYF	TGTGCCAGCAGCTTAGAATCCAACACAGATACGCAGTATTTT
TRBV14	-	TRBD1	TRBJ2-5	CASSQDDREETQYF	TGTGCCAGCAGCCAAGATGACAGGGAAGAGACCCAGTACTTC
TRBV11-2	-	TRBD2	TRBJ2-2	CASSSRTSANTGELFF	TGTGCCAGCAGCTCACGGACTAGCGCCAACACCGGGGAGCTGTTTTTT
TRBV6-4	-	TRBD1	TRBJ1-5	CASSDSTGSPRVNQPQHF	TGTGCCAGCAGTGACTCGACAGGGAGCCCCAGGGTCAATCAGCCCCAGCATTTT
TRBV7-3	-	TRBD2	TRBJ2-1	CASSPFAGGYNEQFF	TGTGCCAGCAGCCCGTTTGCGGGAGGATACAATGAGCAGTTCTTC
TRBV7-9	-	TRBD1	TRBJ2-5	CASSLGQAQETQYF	TGTGCCAGCAGCCTCGGACAGGCTCAAGAGACCCAGTACTTC
TRBV27	-	TRBD1	TRBJ2-5	CASSTNRGETQYF	TGTGCCAGCAGTACCAACAGGGGCGAGACCCAGTACTTC
TRBV7-9	-	TRBD2	TRBJ2-7	CASSKTSGGPTYEQYF	TGTGCCAGCAGCAAGACTAGCGGGGGACCTACCTACGAGCAGTACTTC
TRBV4-1	-	-	TRBJ2-5	CASSQVQLETQYF	TGCGCCAGCAGCCAAGTACAATTGGAGACCCAGTACTTC
TRBV11-2	-	-	TRBJ2-1	CATDRHEQFF	TGTGCCACCGACAGGCATGAGCAGTTCTTC
TRBV19	-	-	TRBJ1-2	CASSRGGRPGRDGYTF	TGTGCCAGTAGTAGGGGGGGAAGGCCCGGGCGAGATGGCTACACCTTC
TRBV5-6	once	TRBD1	TRBJ2-7	CASRGTGEGEQYF	TGTGCCAGCAGGGGGACAGGGGAGGGCGAGCAGTACTTC
TRBV20-1	-	TRBD1	TRBJ2-5	CSFDREETQYF	TGCAGCTTTGACAGGGAAGAGACCCAGTACTTC
TRBV19	-	TRBD1	TRBJ2-7	CASSPLSQGAYEQYF	TGTGCCAGTAGCCCTCTCAGCCAGGGGGCCTACGAGCAGTACTTC
TRBV6-1	-	TRBD1	TRBJ1-2	CASRRGQGAYGYTF	TGTGCCAGCAGACGGGGACAGGGGGCCTATGGCTACACCTTC
TRBV7-9	-	-	TRBJ2-7	CASSLRQELQYF	TGTGCCAGCAGCCTTCGACAGGAGCTGCAGTACTTC
TRBV4-3	-	-	TRBJ2-1	CASSHLYESSYNEQFF	TGCGCCAGCAGCCATCTGTATGAGAGCTCCTACAATGAGCAGTTCTTC
TRBV6-6	-	TRBD1	TRBJ1-2	CASSYSTGGGYGYTF	TGTGCCAGCAGTTATAGCACAGGGGGCGGCTATGGCTACACCTTC
TRBV15	-	-	TRBJ1-1	CATSEQGRTEAFF	TGTGCCACCAGCGAACAGGGTCGCACTGAAGCTTTCTTT
TRBV7-2	-	TRBD2	TRBJ2-5	CASSLGVSGGQETQYF	TGTGCCAGCAGCTTAGGGGTTAGCGGGGGGCAAGAGACCCAGTACTTC
TRBV4-3	once	TRBD2	TRBJ2-1	CASSQDSSGGAYEQFF	TGCGCCAGCAGCCAAGATTCTAGCGGGGGGGCATATGAGCAGTTCTTC